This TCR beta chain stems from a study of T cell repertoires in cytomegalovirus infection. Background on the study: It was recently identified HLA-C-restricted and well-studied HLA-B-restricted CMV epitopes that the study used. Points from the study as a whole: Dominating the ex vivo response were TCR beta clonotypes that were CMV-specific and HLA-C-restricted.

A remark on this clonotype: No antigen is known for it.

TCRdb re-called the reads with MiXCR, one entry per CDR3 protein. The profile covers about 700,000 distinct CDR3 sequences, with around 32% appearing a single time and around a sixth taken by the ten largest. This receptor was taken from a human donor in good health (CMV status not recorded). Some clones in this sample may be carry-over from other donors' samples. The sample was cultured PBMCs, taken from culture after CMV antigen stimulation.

CDR3 sequence reads: CASSFSGSGGYTF. The CDR3 DNA sequence: TGTGCCAGCAGCTTTTCAGGGTCCGGTGGCTACACCTTC. The chain couples TRBV3-1 to TRBJ1-2; tentatively, D is TRBD1 (5 bases). CDR3 length: 13 residues. Germline CDR1 reads LGHDT; CDR2 reads YNNKEL (reference sequence). Deletions cut 5 bases from V and 7 bases from J, with 14 bases between.